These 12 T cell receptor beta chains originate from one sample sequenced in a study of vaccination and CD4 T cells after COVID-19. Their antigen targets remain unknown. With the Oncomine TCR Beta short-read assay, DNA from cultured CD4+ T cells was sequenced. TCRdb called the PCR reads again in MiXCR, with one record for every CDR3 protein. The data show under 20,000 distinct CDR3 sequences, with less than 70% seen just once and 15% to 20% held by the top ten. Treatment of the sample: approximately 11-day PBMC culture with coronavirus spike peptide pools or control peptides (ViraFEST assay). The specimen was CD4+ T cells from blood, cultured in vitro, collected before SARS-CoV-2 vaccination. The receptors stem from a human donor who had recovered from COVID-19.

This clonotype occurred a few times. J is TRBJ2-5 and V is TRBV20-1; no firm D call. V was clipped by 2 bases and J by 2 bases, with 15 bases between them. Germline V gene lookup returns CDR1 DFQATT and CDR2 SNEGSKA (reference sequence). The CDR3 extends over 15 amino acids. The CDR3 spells CSARQLGQNQETQYF. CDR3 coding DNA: TGCAGTGCTAGACAGCTTGGGCAGAATCAAGAGACCCAGTACTTC.

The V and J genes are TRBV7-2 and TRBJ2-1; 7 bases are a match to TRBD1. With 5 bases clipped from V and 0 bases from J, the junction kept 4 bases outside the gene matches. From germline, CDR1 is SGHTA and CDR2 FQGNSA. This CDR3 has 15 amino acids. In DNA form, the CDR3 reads TGTGCCAGCAGCCAGGGACAGCCCTCCTACAATGAGCAGTTCTTC. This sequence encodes CASSQGQPSYNEQFF.

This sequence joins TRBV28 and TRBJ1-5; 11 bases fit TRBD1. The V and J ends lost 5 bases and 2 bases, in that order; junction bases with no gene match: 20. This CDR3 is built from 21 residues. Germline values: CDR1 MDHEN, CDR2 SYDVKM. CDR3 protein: CASSGIVAGTGGRSGNQPQHF. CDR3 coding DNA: TGTGCCAGCAGTGGGATCGTGGCCGGGACAGGGGGACGATCGGGCAATCAGCCCCAGCATTTT.

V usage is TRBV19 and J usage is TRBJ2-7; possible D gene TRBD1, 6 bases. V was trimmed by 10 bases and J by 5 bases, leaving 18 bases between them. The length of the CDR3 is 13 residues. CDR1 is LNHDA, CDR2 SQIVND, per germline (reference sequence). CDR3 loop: CATSIGYRDEQYF. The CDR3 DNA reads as TGTGCCACTTCAATTGGATACAGGGACGAGCAGTACTTC.

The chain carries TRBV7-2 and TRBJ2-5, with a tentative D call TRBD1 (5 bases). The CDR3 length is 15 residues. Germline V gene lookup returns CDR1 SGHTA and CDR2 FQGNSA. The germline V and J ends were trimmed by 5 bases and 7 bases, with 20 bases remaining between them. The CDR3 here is CASSLSLQGLRTQYF. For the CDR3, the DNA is TGTGCCAGCAGCCTGTCCCTCCAGGGCTTAAGGACCCAGTACTTC.

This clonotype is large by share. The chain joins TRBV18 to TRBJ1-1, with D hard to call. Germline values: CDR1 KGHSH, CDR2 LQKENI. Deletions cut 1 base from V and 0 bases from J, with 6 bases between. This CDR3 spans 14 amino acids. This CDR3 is CASSPRQLNTEAFF. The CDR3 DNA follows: TGTGCCAGCTCACCACGTCAGCTGAACACTGAAGCTTTCTTT.

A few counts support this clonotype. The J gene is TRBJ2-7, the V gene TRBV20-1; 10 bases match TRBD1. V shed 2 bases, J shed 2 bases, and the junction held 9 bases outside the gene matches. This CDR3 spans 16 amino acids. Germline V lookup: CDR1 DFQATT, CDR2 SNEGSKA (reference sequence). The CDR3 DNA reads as TGCAGTGCTAGAAAGTCTGGACAGGGGGATCCCTACGAGCAGTACTTC. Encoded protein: CSARKSGQGDPYEQYF.

Written as DNA, the CDR3 is TGTGCCACCAGCAGAGATCAAACGGAGACCCAGTACTTC. Protein product: CATSRDQTETQYF. The rearrangement uses TRBV15 and TRBJ2-5; D is unclear. CDR1 is LNHNV and CDR2 is YYDKDF in the germline V gene (reference sequence). The CDR3 length is 13 residues. Trimming removed 0 bases at V and 5 bases at J, with 7 bases between.

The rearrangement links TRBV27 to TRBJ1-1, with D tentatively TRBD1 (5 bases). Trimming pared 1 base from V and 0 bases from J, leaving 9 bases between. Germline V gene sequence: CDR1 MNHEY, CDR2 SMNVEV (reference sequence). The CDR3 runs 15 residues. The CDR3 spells CASSLWGDLNTEAFF. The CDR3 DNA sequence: TGTGCCAGCAGTTTATGGGGGGACCTGAACACTGAAGCTTTCTTT.

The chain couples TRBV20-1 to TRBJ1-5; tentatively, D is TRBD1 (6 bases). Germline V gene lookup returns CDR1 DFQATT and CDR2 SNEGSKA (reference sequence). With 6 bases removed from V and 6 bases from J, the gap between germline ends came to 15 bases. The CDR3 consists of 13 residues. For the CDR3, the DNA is TGCAGTGCCCAGAAACAGGGAGCTCAGCCCCAGCATTTT. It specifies CSAQKQGAQPQHF.

The CDR3 DNA reads TGTGCCATCAGTGAACCCTGGGGCGTCTACGAGCAGTACTTC. It codes for CAISEPWGVYEQYF. The chain couples TRBV10-3 to TRBJ2-7, with TRBD1 as a possible D gene (5 bases). Germline V gene data show CDR1 as ENHRY and CDR2 as SYGVKD. CDR3 size: 14 residues. Trimming took 3 bases from V and 3 from J, leaving 12 bases between them.

The CDR3 protein is CASSSFGDRGNTEAFF. CDR3 coding DNA: TGTGCCAGCAGCTCATTTGGGGACAGGGGTAACACTGAAGCTTTCTTT. V gene TRBV11-2 combines with J gene TRBJ1-1; 10 bases fit TRBD1. CDR1 is SGHAT and CDR2 is FQNNGV in the germline V gene. V shed 4 bases and J 2 bases; nucleotides not matched to a gene: 7. The CDR3 spans 16 residues.